This TCR beta chain was captured by sequencing in a study of cytomegalovirus exposure and HLA in healthy donors. This clone was seen just once. What it binds is not known. Use of 60 Vbeta and 13 Jbeta primers characterized the PCR. Generated by immunoSEQ multiplex PCR, the TCRdb table keeps only in-frame clones and is missing some. The sample includes about 93,000 clones, about four fifths of them seen just once. The V gene's germline CDR1 is MGHRA and CDR2 YSYEKL. V dropped 4 bases and J dropped 7 bases, with 17 bases sitting between them. The CDR3 contains 15 residues. Study outcomes and limitations: A later analysis showed HLA-associated TCR beta chains outstripping equally common others in clonal expansion. In a later analysis, an Asian-associated ancestry cluster reportedly showed fewer N-insertions than the roughly 710-donor mean. What was likely a sequencing artifact was a cluster of highly shared sequence variants.

The sample consisted of PBMCs. The sequence came from a man aged 25-45 years in good health and CMV-seronegative. The chain combines TRBV4-1 with TRBJ1-5; D is perhaps TRBD1 (5 bases). DNA of the CDR3: TGCGCCAGCAGCCGAACAACACCGGGGGACCAGCCCCAGCATTTT. Translated, it gives CASSRTTPGDQPQHF.